This entry features one TCR beta chain sequence. These data belong to a study of blood T cell repertoires in COVID-19. About the study: Samples taken during acute and convalescent COVID-19 were collected in the United States, Italy and Spain. T cells, B-cell-depleted T cells, or PBMCs provided the cDNA or gDNA that served as material.

The V gene's germline CDR1 is MDHEN and CDR2 SYDVKM. The CDR3 loop spans 15 amino acids. Trimming removed 4 bases from V and 4 bases from J, with 16 bases in between. Under the authors' procedure: Using reference gene primer amplification, nucleated cell counts were estimated. Produced via immunoSEQ multiplex PCR; TCRdb's table is partial and in-frame only. V and J calls plus clone size are reproduced from that table; the DNA served to infer D and trimming. Of some 240,000 clones in the sample, around 85% were seen once. The receptor was derived from an elderly woman with acute or convalescent COVID-19. Sequencing was done on a sample of peripheral blood. This chain links TRBV28 with TRBJ1-1, with D perhaps matching TRBD1 (6 bases). The CDR3 loop is CASSSNMGGRTEAFF. The CDR3 nucleotides are TGTGCCAGCAGTTCTAATATGGGGGGGCGCACTGAAGCTTTCTTT.